This T cell receptor beta chain was found in a study of blood T cell repertoires in COVID-19 (dated by TCRdb to 2020 to 2021). As for the study more broadly: Samples from collaborators originated in the United States, Italy and Spain and spanned both the acute and convalescent phases of COVID-19. The material from the prospective study consisted of cDNA or gDNA derived from T cells, B-cell-depleted T cells, or PBMCs. Deeply sampled blood TCRbeta repertoires from subjects exposed to, actively infected with, or recovered from COVID-19 were included in the dataset. The repertoires were released in a freely available public database intended as a resource for research on the immune response to SARS-CoV-2. Samples came from the ongoing ImmuneRACE study (first 160 participants) plus 1,254 subjects from 6 global collaborators. The sample metadata nearly always contained a de-identified subject ID, COVID-19 status, age in years and sex. Where available, HLA class I and class II types were obtained from metadata supplied by the sample provider rather than from assay-based typing. What the research found in general, with its limitations: The quantity of clinical and demographic metadata differed by source and by participant and was supplied without curation.

Inclusive of the bounding cysteine and phenylalanine, the CDR3 is 13 residues long. Solely the CDR3 DNA is kept, with 39 bases framed from the first base. Relative to germline, V is 5 bases shorter and J is 6 bases shorter, with 13 bases between their ends. This clone was counted a few times. Its antigen is still unknown. It has no much larger one-base neighbor in the sample; base qualities were not kept. Whole blood was collected in K2EDTA tubes by collaborating institutions according to the institutions' own protocols. For TCRbeta analysis, collaborators shipped samples in one of three forms: frozen whole blood, isolated PBMCs, or DNA extracted from either of those sample types. TCRbeta CDR3 regions were amplified from genomic DNA using the immunoSEQ Assay, a bias-controlled multiplex PCR. Per the source publication's procedure: Nucleated cell counts per sample were estimated from amplification of reference gene primers within the assay. To quantify the absolute abundance of each unique TCRbeta CDR3 rearrangement, sequence reads were collapsed and filtered. For each sample, productive Simpson clonality was calculated as the square root of Simpson's diversity index over productive rearrangements. The clones in this table, taken by TCRdb from immuneACCESS, are in-frame only. Not every clone is retained; where verified, under half of the shortfall comes from an unresolved V gene, and the cause of the rest is unknown. The DNA gave D and trimming, while V, J and clone size come from that table. The sample table lists over 100,000 clones, around 80% of them with a count of one. Roughly an eighth of the sample is taken by the ten largest.

The specimen was peripheral blood. The chain employs TRBV12-3 or TRBV12-4 and TRBJ1-2, and perhaps TRBD1 as D gene, on 5 matching bases. The sequence came from a woman aged 60-75 years with acute or convalescent COVID-19. Read as DNA, the sequence is TGTGCCAGCAGTCCAGGCGCAGGGCATGGCTACACCTTC. This codes for CASSPGAGHGYTF.